The 15 T cell receptor beta chains below were found in one sample sequenced in a study of cytomegalovirus exposure and HLA in healthy donors. Primers: 60 Vbeta forward and 13 Jbeta reverse. Libraries were prepared by immunoSEQ multiplex PCR; TCRdb keeps only in-frame clonotypes and omits some of them. Here the sample spans about 110,000 clones, over 60% being singletons. Input material: PBMCs. These receptors originate from a woman aged 40 to 55 in good health and CMV-seropositive.

This sequence joins TRBV4-1 and TRBJ1-2, with D possibly being TRBD1 (6 bases). Germline V gene data show CDR1 as MGHRA and CDR2 as YSYEKL. V was shortened by 0 bases and J by 4 bases, with 12 bases between the two germline ends. The CDR3 runs to 15 residues. The CDR3 is CASSQESRGAYGYTF. CDR3 DNA sequence: TGCGCCAGCAGCCAAGAATCGCGGGGGGCCTATGGCTACACCTTC.

Turning to this clone: The same CDR3 is also encoded by other DNA sequences in this sample. The rearrangement joins TRBV5-1 to TRBJ1-6; 8 bases are shared with TRBD1. The germline V gene has CDR1 SGHRS and CDR2 YFSETQ. The CDR3 has 15 residues. The J segment lost 7 bases and the V segment lost 4 bases, leaving 7 bases of the junction unmatched. The CDR3 nucleotides read TGCGCCAGCAGCCTAGGGACAGGTTCGAATTCACCCCTCCACTTT. Its translation is CASSLGTGSNSPLHF.

The chain has TRBV9 and TRBJ2-3, with D possibly being TRBD2 (6 bases). This CDR3 contains 15 residues. V was trimmed by 3 bases and J by 0 bases, leaving 11 bases between them. Germline V gene sequence: CDR1 SGDLS, CDR2 YYNGEE. The CDR3 sequence is CASSDQRESTDTQYF. The CDR3 DNA sequence: TGTGCCAGCAGCGACCAACGGGAGAGCACAGATACGCAGTATTTT. The full variable domain, in which reference TRBV9 and TRBJ2-3 provide the parts outside the CDR3, is DSGVTQTPKHLITATGQRVTLRCSPRSGDLSVYWYQQSLDQGLQFLIQYYNGEERAKGNILERFSAQQFPDLHSELNLSSLELGDSALYFCASSDQRESTDTQYFGPGTRLTVL.

This clone was observed a few times. The rearrangement links TRBV7-2 to TRBJ1-1; 7 positions agree with TRBD1. CDR1 SGHTA and CDR2 FQGNSA come from the germline V gene. Trimming at V came to 3 bases and at J to 5 bases, leaving 9 bases not matched to a gene. This CDR3 is 15 amino acids long. CDR3 loop: CASSFRQGMGTEAFF. The DNA of the CDR3 is TGTGCCAGCAGCTTTCGACAGGGAATGGGAACTGAAGCTTTCTTT.

The genes are TRBV14 and TRBJ2-3, with D tentatively TRBD1 (6 bases). The CDR3 runs 16 residues. Trimming left V 4 bases short and J 0 bases short, with 14 bases between. Germline loops: CDR1 SGHDN, CDR2 FVKESK. The CDR3 loop reads CASSLRTAASTDTQYF. The DNA of the CDR3 is TGTGCCAGCAGCCTCCGGACAGCCGCAAGCACAGATACGCAGTATTTT.

The chain employs TRBV7-3 and TRBJ1-2; D may be TRBD1 (5 bases). There are 13 residues in the CDR3. Germline V gives CDR1 SGHTA, CDR2 FQGTGA. V lost 2 bases and J lost 8, with 12 bases in between. CDR3 region: CASSLLSGGGYTF. The CDR3, as DNA: TGTGCCAGCAGCTTATTGTCTGGGGGGGGCTACACCTTC.

The chain combines TRBV11-2 with TRBJ1-3; no firm D call. Per germline, CDR1 SGHAT and CDR2 FQNNGV. This CDR3 is built from 14 residues. V lost 0 bases to trimming and J lost 4 bases, with 7 bases between them. The CDR3 coding sequence is TGTGCCAGCAGCTTAGAGAGGGCAGGAAACACCATATATTTT. As protein: CASSLERAGNTIYF.

V usage is TRBV4-1 and J usage is TRBJ1-2; a weak D match, TRBD1 (6 bases). CDR1 and CDR2 (germline): MGHRA, YSYEKL. V lost 0 bases to trimming and J lost 8 bases, with 7 bases between them. This CDR3 has 12 amino acids. This CDR3 is CASSQDQGGYTF. Written as DNA, the CDR3 is TGCGCCAGCAGCCAAGATCAGGGGGGCTACACCTTC.

The chain carries TRBV4-1 and TRBJ2-5, with a weak D call TRBD1 (5 bases). Germline V gene data show CDR1 as MGHRA and CDR2 as YSYEKL. The length of the CDR3 is 15 residues. The germline V and J ends were trimmed by 0 bases and 5 bases, with 13 bases remaining between them. Here the CDR3 reads CASSQDLARDETQYF. Written as DNA, the CDR3 is TGCGCCAGCAGCCAAGATTTGGCCAGGGATGAGACCCAGTACTTC.

This sequence joins TRBV19 and TRBJ1-2; TRBD1 matches at 7 bases. The length of the CDR3 is 14 residues. CDR1 and CDR2 (germline): LNHDA, SQIVND (reference sequence). V lost 5 bases to trimming and J lost 4 bases; unmatched junction nucleotides: 7. The CDR3 sequence: CASSALQGSYGYTF. In DNA, the CDR3 is TGTGCCAGTAGTGCATTACAGGGGAGCTATGGCTACACCTTC.

In this sample, this clone turned up once. The V gene is TRBV18, the J gene TRBJ2-7; 7 bases line up with TRBD1. The V segment lost 4 bases and the J segment 2 bases; nucleotides outside the gene matches: 2. From germline, CDR1 is KGHSH and CDR2 LQKENI. The CDR3 length is 13 residues. The CDR3 coding sequence is TGTGCCAGCTCACGGGGGACAGCCTACGAGCAGTACTTC. Translated, it gives CASSRGTAYEQYF.

The chain employs TRBV27 and TRBJ1-5, with D tentatively TRBD1 (6 bases). CDR1 and CDR2 (germline): MNHEY, SMNVEV (reference sequence). V lost 6 bases, J lost 5 bases, and 14 bases lay in between. The CDR3 has 14 amino acids. The CDR3 here is CASSRDKTYQPQHF. The DNA for the CDR3 is TGTGCCAGCAGCCGGGACAAGACTTATCAGCCCCAGCATTTT.

The gene calls are TRBV11-2 and TRBJ1-1; 10 bases fit TRBD1. The ends lost 8 bases at V and 1 base at J; junction bases unmatched: 7. This CDR3 contains 15 residues. Per the germline V gene, CDR1 is SGHAT and CDR2 is FQNNGV. CDR3 in amino acids: CASSGQGLPNTEAFF. For the CDR3, the DNA is TGTGCCAGCTCGGGACAGGGGTTACCGAACACTGAAGCTTTCTTT.

In this sample, this clone turned up once. The chain couples TRBV20-1 to TRBJ2-7; D may be TRBD1 (6 bases). Trimming cost V 7 bases and J 5 bases, with 12 bases left between them. The length of the CDR3 is 11 residues. Looked up from germline, CDR1 is DFQATT and CDR2 is SNEGSKA (reference sequence). Here the CDR3 DNA reads TGCAGTGTTCCACAGGGTAACGAGCAGTACTTC. This sequence encodes CSVPQGNEQYF.

Comments on this clone: The same CDR3 also results from other DNA sequences found in this sample. The gene calls are TRBV5-1 and TRBJ1-5; the match to TRBD1 covers 7 bases. Trimming cost V 2 bases and J 5 bases; bases outside gene matches: 4. In germline, CDR1 is SGHRS, CDR2 YFSETQ. The CDR3 is made up of 14 amino acids. The CDR3 DNA follows: TGCGCCAGCAGCTTCGGTCAGGGGGATCAGCCCCAGCATTTT. Protein: CASSFGQGDQPQHF. Full variable domain (remainder filled in from reference TRBV5-1 and TRBJ1-5): KAGVTQTPRYLIKTRGQQVTLSCSPISGHRSVSWYQQTPGQGLQFLFEYFSETQRNKGNFPGRFSGRQFSNSRSEMNVSTLELGDSALYLCASSFGQGDQPQHFGDGTRLSIL.